The clone carrying this TCR beta chain was counted ten times or more. Its antigen is unknown. The source of the sample is a study of neurological immune-mediated disorders. Overall study results and limits: Patients with HTLV-1-associated myelopathy had the highest level of TCR clonal expansion, whereas patients with multiple sclerosis had the lowest level, falling beneath the level found in healthy controls. In multiple sclerosis patients, the repertoire cluster was unrelated to clinical or MRI findings.

The trim removed 6 bases at V and 2 bases at J, leaving 9 bases unmatched. Germline assignment: CDR1 DFQATT and CDR2 SNEGSKA (reference sequence). The CDR3 length is 14 residues. Unsorted libraries were generated from 2 million PBMCs. These cells had been stored in RNAlater at -80 C. With 10-nucleotide random UMIs, 5'RACE was used to make the cDNA. MiXCR, run by TCRdb on the 5' RACE reads, gives a single entry per CDR3 protein. This table has 55,000 to 60,000 distinct CDR3 sequences, approximately 3.5% appearing once. The sequence derives from a woman in her 30s with multiple sclerosis. The chain couples TRBV20-1 to TRBJ1-2; 7 nucleotides match TRBD1. The source material was PBMCs. In DNA, the CDR3 is TGCAGTGCGGCGGCAGGGGGACAGAACTATGGCTACACCTTC. It encodes CSAAAGGQNYGYTF.